This T cell receptor beta chain derives from a study of cytomegalovirus exposure and HLA in healthy donors. Trimming removed 5 bases from V and 4 bases from J; junction bases left unmatched: 2. The CDR3 spans 15 residues. Germline-derived CDR1 and CDR2 are SGHAT and FQNNGV. Of note for this clone: Antigen specificity is unknown.

Study observations and caveats: A list of 150 or so TCR beta chains associated with cytomegalovirus was given.

TCRdb's copy holds only in-frame clones and misses some; the assay was immunoSEQ multiplex PCR. The sample consists of roughly 90,000 clones, 80% to 95% of them appearing once. The chain joins TRBV11-2 to TRBJ2-1; TRBD2 matches 13 bases. The sequenced sample consisted of PBMCs. This clonotype was sampled from a woman aged 25 to 45 in good health and CMV-seropositive. In nucleotides, the CDR3 is TGTGCCAGCAGCGGGACTAGCGGGACATACAATGAGCAGTTCTTC. Translating gives CASSGTSGTYNEQFF.